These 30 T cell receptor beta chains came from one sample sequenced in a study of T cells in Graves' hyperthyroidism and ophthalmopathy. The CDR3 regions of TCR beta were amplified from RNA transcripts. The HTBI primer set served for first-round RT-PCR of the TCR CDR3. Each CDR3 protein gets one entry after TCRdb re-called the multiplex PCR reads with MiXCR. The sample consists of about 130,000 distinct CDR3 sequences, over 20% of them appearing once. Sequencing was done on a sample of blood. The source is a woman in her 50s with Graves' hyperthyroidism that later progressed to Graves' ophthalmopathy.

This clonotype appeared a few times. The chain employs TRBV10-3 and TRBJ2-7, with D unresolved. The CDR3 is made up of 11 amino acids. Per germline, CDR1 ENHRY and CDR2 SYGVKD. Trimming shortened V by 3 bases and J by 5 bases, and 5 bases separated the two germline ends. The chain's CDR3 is CAISELNEQYF. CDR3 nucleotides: TGTGCCATCAGTGAATTGAACGAGCAGTACTTC.

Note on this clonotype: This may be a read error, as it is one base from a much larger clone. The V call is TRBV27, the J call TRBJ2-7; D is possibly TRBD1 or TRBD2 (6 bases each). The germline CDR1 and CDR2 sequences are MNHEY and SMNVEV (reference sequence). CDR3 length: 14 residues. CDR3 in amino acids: CAGSLYGGPYEQYF. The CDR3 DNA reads TGTGCCGGCAGTTTATACGGGGGCCCCTACGAGCAGTACTTC.

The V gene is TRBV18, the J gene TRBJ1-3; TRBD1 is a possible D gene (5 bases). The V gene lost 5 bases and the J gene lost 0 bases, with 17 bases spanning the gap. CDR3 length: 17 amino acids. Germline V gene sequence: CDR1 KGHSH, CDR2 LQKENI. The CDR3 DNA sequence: TGTGCCAGCTCAACTCCCCAGGGCCCTAGCTCTGGAAACACCATATATTTT. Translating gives CASSTPQGPSSGNTIYF.

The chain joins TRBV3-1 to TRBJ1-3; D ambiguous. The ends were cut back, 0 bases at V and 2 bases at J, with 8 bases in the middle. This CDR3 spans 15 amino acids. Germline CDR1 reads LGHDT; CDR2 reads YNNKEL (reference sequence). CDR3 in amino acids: CASSQDSMAGNTIYF. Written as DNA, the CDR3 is TGTGCCAGCAGCCAAGACAGTATGGCTGGAAACACCATATATTTT.

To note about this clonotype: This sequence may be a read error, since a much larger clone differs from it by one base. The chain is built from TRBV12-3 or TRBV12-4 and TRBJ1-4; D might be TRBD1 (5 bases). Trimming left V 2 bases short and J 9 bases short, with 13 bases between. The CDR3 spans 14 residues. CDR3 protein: CASSLRQGGKKLFF. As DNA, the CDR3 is TGTGCCAGCAGTTTAAGGCAGGGAGGCAAAAAACTGTTTTTT.

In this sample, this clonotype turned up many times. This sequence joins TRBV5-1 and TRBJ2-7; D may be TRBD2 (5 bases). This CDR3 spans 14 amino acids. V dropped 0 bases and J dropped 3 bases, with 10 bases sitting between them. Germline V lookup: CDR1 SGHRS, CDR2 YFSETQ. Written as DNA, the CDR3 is TGCGCCAGCAGCTTGGGAGGGCTTGACTACGAGCAGTACTTC. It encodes CASSLGGLDYEQYF.

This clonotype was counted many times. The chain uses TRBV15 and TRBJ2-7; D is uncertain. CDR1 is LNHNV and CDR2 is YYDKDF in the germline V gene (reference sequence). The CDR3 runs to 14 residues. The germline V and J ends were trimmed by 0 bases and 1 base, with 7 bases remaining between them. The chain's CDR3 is CATSRDPGSYEQYF. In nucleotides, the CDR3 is TGTGCCACCAGCAGAGACCCAGGTTCCTACGAGCAGTACTTC.

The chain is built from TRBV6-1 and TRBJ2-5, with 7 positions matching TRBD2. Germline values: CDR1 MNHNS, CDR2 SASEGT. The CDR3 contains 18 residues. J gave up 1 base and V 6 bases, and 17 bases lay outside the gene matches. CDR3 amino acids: CASSPPRMVAGFQETQYF. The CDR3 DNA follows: TGTGCCAGCAGCCCACCTCGGATGGTAGCGGGCTTCCAAGAGACCCAGTACTTC.

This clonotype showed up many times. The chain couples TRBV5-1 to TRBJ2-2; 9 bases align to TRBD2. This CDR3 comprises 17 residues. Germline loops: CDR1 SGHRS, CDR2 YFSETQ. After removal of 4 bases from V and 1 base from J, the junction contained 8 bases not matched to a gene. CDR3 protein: CASSPKLLAGNTGELFF. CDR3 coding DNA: TGCGCCAGCAGCCCAAAACTACTAGCGGGGAACACCGGGGAGCTGTTTTTT.

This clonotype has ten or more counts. In DNA form, the CDR3 reads TGTGCCACCAGCGGGAACTCTAATCAGCCCCAGCATTTT. This codes for CATSGNSNQPQHF. The rearrangement uses TRBV24-1 and TRBJ1-5; D is unresolved. Trimming stripped 7 bases from V and 4 bases from J, with 10 bases between. The CDR3 extends over 13 amino acids. Germline assignment: CDR1 KGHDR and CDR2 SFDVKD.

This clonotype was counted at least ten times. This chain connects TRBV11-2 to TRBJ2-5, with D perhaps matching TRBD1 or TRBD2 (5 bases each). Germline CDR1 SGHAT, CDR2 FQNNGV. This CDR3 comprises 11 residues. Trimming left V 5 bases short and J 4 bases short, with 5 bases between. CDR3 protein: CASSGGETQYF. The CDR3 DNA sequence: TGTGCCAGCAGCGGGGGAGAGACCCAGTACTTC.

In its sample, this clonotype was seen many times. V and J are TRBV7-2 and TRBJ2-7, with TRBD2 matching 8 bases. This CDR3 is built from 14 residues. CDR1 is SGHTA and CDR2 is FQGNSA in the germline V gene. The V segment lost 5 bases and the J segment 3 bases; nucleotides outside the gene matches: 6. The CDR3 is CASSTPGTSYEQYF. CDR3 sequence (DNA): TGTGCCAGCAGCACGCCCGGGACTAGCTACGAGCAGTACTTC.

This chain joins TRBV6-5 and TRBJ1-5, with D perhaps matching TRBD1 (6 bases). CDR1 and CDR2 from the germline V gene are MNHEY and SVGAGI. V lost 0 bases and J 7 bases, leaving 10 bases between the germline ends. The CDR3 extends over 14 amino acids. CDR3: CASSYSATGQPQHF. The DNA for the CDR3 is TGTGCCAGCAGTTACTCGGCCACAGGGCAGCCCCAGCATTTT.

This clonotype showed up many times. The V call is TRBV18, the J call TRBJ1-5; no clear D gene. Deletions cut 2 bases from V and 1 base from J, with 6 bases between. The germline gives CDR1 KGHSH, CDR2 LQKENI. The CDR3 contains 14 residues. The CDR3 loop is CASSPEVSNQPQHF. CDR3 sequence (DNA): TGTGCCAGCTCACCAGAGGTCAGCAATCAGCCCCAGCATTTT.

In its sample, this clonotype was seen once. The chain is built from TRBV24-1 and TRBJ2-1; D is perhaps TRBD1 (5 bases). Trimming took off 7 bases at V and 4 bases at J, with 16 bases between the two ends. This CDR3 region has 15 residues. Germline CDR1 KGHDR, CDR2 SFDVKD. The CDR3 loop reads CATRSGGAAYNEQFF. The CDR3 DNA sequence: TGTGCCACCAGGTCGGGTGGGGCAGCTTACAATGAGCAGTTCTTC.

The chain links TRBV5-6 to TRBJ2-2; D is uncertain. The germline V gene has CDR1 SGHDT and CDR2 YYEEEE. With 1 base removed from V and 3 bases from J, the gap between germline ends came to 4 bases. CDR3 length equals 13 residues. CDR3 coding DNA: TGTGCCAGCAGCTTGTTCGACACCGGGGAGCTGTTTTTT. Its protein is CASSLFDTGELFF. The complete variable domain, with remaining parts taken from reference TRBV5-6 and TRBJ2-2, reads DAGVTQSPTHLIKTRGQQVTLRCSPKSGHDTVSWYQQALGQGPQFIFQYYEEEERQRGNFPDRFSGHQFPNYSSELNVNALLLGDSALYLCASSLFDTGELFFGEGSRLTVL.

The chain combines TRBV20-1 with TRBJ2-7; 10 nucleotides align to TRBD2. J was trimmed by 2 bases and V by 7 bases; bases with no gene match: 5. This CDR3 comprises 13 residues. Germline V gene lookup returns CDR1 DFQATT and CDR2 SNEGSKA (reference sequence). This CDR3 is CSVRTSGTYEQYF. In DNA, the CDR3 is TGCAGTGTACGGACTAGCGGAACCTACGAGCAGTACTTC.

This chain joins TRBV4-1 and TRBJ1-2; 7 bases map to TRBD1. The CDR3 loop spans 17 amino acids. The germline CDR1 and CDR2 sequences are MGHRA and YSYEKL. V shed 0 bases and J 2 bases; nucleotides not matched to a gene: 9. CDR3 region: CASSQDGNRGKNYGYTF. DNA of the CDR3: TGCGCCAGCAGCCAAGATGGTAACAGGGGTAAGAACTATGGCTACACCTTC.

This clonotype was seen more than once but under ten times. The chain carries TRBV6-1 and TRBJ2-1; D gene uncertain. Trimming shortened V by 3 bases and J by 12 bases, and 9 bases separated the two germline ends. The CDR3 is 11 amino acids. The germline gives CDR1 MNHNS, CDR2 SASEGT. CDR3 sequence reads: CASSENSGQFF. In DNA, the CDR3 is TGTGCCAGCAGTGAGAATTCCGGGCAGTTCTTC.

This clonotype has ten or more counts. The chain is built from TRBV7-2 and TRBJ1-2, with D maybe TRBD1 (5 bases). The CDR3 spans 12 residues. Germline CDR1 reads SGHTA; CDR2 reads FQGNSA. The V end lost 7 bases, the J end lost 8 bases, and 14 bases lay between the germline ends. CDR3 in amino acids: CASNSGLGGYTF. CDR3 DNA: TGTGCCAGCAACTCAGGGTTGGGGGGCTACACCTTC.

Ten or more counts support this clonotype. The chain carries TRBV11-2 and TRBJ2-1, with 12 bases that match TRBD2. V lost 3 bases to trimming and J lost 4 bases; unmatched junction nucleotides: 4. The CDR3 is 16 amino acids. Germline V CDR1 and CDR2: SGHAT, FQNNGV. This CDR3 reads CASSFILAGGYNEQFF. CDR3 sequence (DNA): TGTGCCAGCAGCTTTATACTAGCGGGAGGATACAATGAGCAGTTCTTC.

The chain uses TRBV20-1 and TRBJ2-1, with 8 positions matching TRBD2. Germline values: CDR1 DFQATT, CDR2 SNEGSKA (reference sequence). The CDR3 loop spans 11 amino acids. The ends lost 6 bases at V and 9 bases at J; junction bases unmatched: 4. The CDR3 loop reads CSAWTSSEQFF. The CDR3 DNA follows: TGCAGTGCATGGACTAGCAGTGAGCAGTTCTTC.

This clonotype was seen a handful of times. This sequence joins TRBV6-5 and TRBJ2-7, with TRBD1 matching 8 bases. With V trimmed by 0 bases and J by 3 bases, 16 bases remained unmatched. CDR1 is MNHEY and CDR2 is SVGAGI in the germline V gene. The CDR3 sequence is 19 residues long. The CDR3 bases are TGTGCCAGCAGTTACTCGACCGAAAGAAGGACAGGGATTGTCTACGAGCAGTACTTC. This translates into CASSYSTERRTGIVYEQYF.

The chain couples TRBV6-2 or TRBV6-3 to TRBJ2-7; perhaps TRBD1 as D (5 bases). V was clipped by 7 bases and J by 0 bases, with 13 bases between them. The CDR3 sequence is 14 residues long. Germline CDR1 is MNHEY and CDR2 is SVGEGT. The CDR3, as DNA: TGTGCCAGCAAAGAACAGGCTAGCTCCTACGAGCAGTACTTC. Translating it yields CASKEQASSYEQYF.

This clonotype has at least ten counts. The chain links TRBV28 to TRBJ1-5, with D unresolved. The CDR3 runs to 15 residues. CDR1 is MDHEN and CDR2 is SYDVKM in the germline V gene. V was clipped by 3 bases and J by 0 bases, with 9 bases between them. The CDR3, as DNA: TGTGCCAGCAGTTTCGGCAGCTATAGCAATCAGCCCCAGCATTTT. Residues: CASSFGSYSNQPQHF.

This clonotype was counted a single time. DNA of the CDR3: TGTGCCTGGAACGCGAGCAGCCTTCCAACTGAAGCTTTCTTT. This translates into CAWNASSLPTEAFF. The chain carries TRBV30 and TRBJ1-1; D gene unclear. This CDR3 region has 14 residues. The germline gives CDR1 GTSNPN, CDR2 SVGIG (reference sequence). V lost 4 bases, J lost 5 bases, and 17 bases lay in between.

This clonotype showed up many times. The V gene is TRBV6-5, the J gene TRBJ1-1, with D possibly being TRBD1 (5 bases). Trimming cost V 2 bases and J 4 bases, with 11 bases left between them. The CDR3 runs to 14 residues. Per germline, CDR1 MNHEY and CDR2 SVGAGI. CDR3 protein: CASSYRAGSTEAFF. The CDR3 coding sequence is TGTGCCAGCAGTTACCGTGCAGGGTCCACTGAAGCTTTCTTT.

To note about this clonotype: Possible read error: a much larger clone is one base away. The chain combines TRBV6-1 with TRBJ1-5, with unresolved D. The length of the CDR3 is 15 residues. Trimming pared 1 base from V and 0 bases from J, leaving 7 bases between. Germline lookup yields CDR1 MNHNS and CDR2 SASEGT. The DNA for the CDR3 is TGTGCCAGCAGTGAAGAGGGATTTAGCAATCAGCCCCAGCATTTT. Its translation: CASSEEGFSNQPQHF.

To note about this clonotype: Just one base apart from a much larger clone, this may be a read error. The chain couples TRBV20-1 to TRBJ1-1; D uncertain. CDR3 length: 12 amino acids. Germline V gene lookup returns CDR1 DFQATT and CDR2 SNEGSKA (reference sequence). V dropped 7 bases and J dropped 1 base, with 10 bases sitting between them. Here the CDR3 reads CSGLWENTEAFF. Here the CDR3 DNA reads TGCAGTGGTCTCTGGGAGAACACTGAAGCTTTCTTT.

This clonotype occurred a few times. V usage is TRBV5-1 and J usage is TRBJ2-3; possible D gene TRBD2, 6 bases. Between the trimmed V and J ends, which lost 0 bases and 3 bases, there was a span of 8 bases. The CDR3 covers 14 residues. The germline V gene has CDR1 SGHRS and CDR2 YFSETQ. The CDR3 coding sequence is TGCGCCAGCAGCTTGGTGGCGGGGACAGATACGCAGTATTTT. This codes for CASSLVAGTDTQYF.